This T cell receptor beta chain was recorded in a study of blood T cell repertoires in COVID-19. CDR1 is LGHDT, CDR2 YNNKEL, per germline (reference sequence). There are 12 residues in the CDR3. V shed 1 base and J shed 5 bases, with 5 bases lying between them. Assay used: immunoSEQ multiplex PCR; TCRdb lists only in-frame clones, some missing. The profile shows under 300,000 clones, about 90% of them singletons. The source material was PBMCs or T cells enriched from blood (not recorded which). This TCR was sampled from a woman aged 60-75 years who had recovered from COVID-19. The chain combines TRBV3-1 (or the pseudogene TRBV3-2) with TRBJ1-1, with D perhaps matching TRBD1 (5 bases). The CDR3 region has the DNA TGTGCCAGCAGCCAAGCAGGGACTGAAGCTTTCTTT. Translating it yields CASSQAGTEAFF.